The 9 T cell receptor beta chains reported below all come from one sample, sequenced in a study of tumor and adjacent non-tumor tissue in lung cancer. A modified ARM-PCR protocol with three rounds of nested PCR amplified TCRbeta. TCRdb independently ran MiXCR on the multiplex PCR reads; one entry per CDR3 protein. The top ten hold roughly a fifth of the sample, which has roughly 65,000 distinct CDR3 sequences, 55% to 75% seen once. This sample's RNA came from whole unsorted tissue. The sequenced sample was lung tumor tissue. The receptors were sampled from a man aged 50 to 60 with non-small cell lung cancer.

This clonotype was seen once. A much larger clonotype is one base distant, so this may be a read error. J is TRBJ2-3 and V is TRBV5-1; D gene unclear. Trimming left V 1 base short and J 5 bases short, with 5 bases between. CDR3 length equals 12 residues. Germline CDR1 and CDR2: SGHRS and YFSETQ. CDR3 loop: CASSLTKDTQYF. The DNA for the CDR3 is TGCGCCAGCAGCTTGACAAAAGATACGCAGTATTTT.

To note about this clonotype: This may be a read error, as it is one base from a much larger clone. The chain couples TRBV2 to TRBJ2-7, with 10 bases lining up with TRBD2. The CDR3 has 14 amino acids. Germline CDR1 and CDR2: SNHLY and FYNNEI. V shed 5 bases and J 6 bases; nucleotides not matched to a gene: 7. CDR3 sequence reads: CASSKTSGMREQYF. For the CDR3, the DNA is TGTGCCAGCAGTAAAACTAGCGGGATGCGCGAGCAGTACTTC.

The V gene is TRBV7-9, the J gene TRBJ2-7; possible D gene TRBD1, 6 bases. The CDR3 contains 14 residues. Germline assignment: CDR1 SEHNR and CDR2 FQNEAQ (reference sequence). V lost 5 bases and J 4 bases, leaving 15 bases between the germline ends. The CDR3 loop is CASSLQDRAYEQYF. The CDR3 nucleotides read TGTGCCAGCAGCCTTCAGGACAGAGCGTACGAGCAGTACTTC.

On this clonotype: This may be a read error, as it is one base from a much larger clone. The chain recombines TRBV11-1 with TRBJ2-1; D is unclear. The germline CDR1 and CDR2 sequences are SGHAT and FQDESV (reference sequence). The CDR3 has 11 amino acids. The CDR3 region has the DNA TGTGCCACCCTCGGGCTGAATGAACAGTTCTTC. Protein product: CATLGLNEQFF.

Turning to this clonotype: A much larger clone is a single base away; this may be a read error. The CDR3 end shows no conserved phenylalanine or tryptophan, and so a read error is likely. The chain employs TRBV20-1 and TRBJ2-7, with TRBD2 identical over 12 bases. CDR3 size: 15 residues. Trimming removed 5 bases from V and 2 bases from J; junction bases left unmatched: 7. The germline V gene encodes CDR1 DFQATT and CDR2 SNEGSKA (reference sequence). The CDR3 nucleotides are TGCAGTGCTCCTATTACTAGCGGGGGGACCTACGAGCAGTACATC. This encodes CSAPITSGGTYEQYI.

Note on this clonotype: The junction departs from the called germline gene at one end, perhaps through a read error. V and J are TRBV6-6 and TRBJ2-2, with D perhaps given as TRBD1 or TRBD2 (5 bases each). Per the germline V gene, CDR1 is MNHNY and CDR2 is SVGAGI (reference sequence). The CDR3 is 13 residues long. The CDR3 loop is CASSARATRELFF. The CDR3 region has the DNA TGTGCCAGCAGTGCCAGGGCCACCAGGGAGCTGTTCTTT.

This clonotype was seen more than once but under ten times. This may stem from a read error, because a much larger clone lies one nucleotide away. For the CDR3, the DNA is TGCAGCGCAGACAGGGGTACCCATGGCTACACCTTC. Translating it yields CSADRGTHGYTF. The rearrangement links TRBV29-1 to TRBJ1-2, with 8 bases matching TRBD1. J lost 6 bases, V lost 7 bases, and 7 bases had no gene match. CDR3 length: 12 amino acids. In germline, CDR1 is SQVTM, CDR2 ANQGSEA.

A remark on this clonotype: The junction does not match germline at one end; this may be a read error. The CDR3, as DNA: TGTGCCAGCAGCCAGGGGAAGGTAGTGGCTTACAATGAGCAGCTCTTC. Its translation: CASSQGKVVAYNEQLF. The chain couples TRBV4-2 to TRBJ2-1, with no clear D. This CDR3 region has 16 residues. Germline V gene data show CDR1 as LGHNA and CDR2 as YNFKEQ.

This clonotype was seen at least ten times. Here the CDR3 DNA reads TGTGCCAGCAGTTCACCGGGACAGGGTTCGGACGAGCAGTACTTC. Translation gives CASSSPGQGSDEQYF. V usage is TRBV12-3 or TRBV12-4 and J usage is TRBJ2-7; 9 bases match TRBD1. V lost 4 bases to trimming and J lost 5 bases; unmatched junction nucleotides: 9. The CDR3 covers 15 residues.